The present entry profiles one T cell receptor beta chain with its context. The target antigen is unknown. V lost 4 bases and J lost 6; bases outside the gene matches: 4. Germline V gives CDR1 SEHNR, CDR2 FQNEAQ (reference sequence). The CDR3 covers 14 residues. This sample was included in a study of shared clonotypes between healthy human individuals. Study details: The donors, two women and three men, were aged 18 to 49. There were three CD4 naive, three CD4 memory, two CD8 naive and one CD8 memory plates per donor. General observations from the study: Among a handful of donors, approximately 5.4% of naive CD4 clonotypes were found in common.

Assay: immunoSEQ multiplex PCR; the TCRdb copy retains only in-frame clones and omits some. Of millions of clones listed, around 94% are singletons. The TCR sequence derives from a man between 18 and 35 years old in good health. The sequencing sample was made of naive CD4+ T cells sorted from blood. Subset specified: CD45RA+ positively selected. This chain connects TRBV7-9 to TRBJ2-3; 10 positions agree with TRBD2. In nucleotides, the CDR3 is TGTGCCAGCAGCTACGGACTAGCGGTGGATACGCAGTATTTT. This sequence encodes CASSYGLAVDTQYF.